These T cell receptor beta chains were read from a single sample in a study of tissue T cells after allogeneic stem cell transplantation. Libraries were prepared by immunoSEQ multiplex PCR; TCRdb keeps only in-frame clonotypes and omits some of them. The repertoire holds 1,500 to 2,000 clones, with 68% as singletons. Sequencing used tissue from the stomach, obtained at autopsy. Receptor source: a female donor of 60 years or more with lung cancer. Each CDR3 is given with its conserved first and last residue. A D gene is named only where the DNA matches it firmly. Clone sizes are given selectively: once, few, many, or a class where the clone is expanded.

abundance: NA; j_gene: TRBJ1-6; d_gene: TRBD1; v_gene: TRBV9; CDR3nt: TGTGCCAGCAGCGAAAGGGACAGAGAGGAATCACCCCTCCACTTT; CDR3aa: CASSERDREESPLHF
abundance: NA; j_gene: TRBJ2-1; d_gene: NA; v_gene: TRBV18; CDR3nt: TGTGCCAGCTCACCGCAGTCCTACAATGAGCAGTTCTTC; CDR3aa: CASSPQSYNEQFF
abundance: NA; j_gene: TRBJ2-1; d_gene: NA; v_gene: TRBV7-2; CDR3nt: TGTGCCAGCAGCTTATACGCGGGCTCCTACAATGAGCAGTTCTTC; CDR3aa: CASSLYAGSYNEQFF
abundance: NA; j_gene: TRBJ2-3; d_gene: NA; v_gene: TRBV11-2; CDR3nt: TGTGCCAGCAGCTTAGTGGGGGGGCAGGCAGATACGCAGTATTTT; CDR3aa: CASSLVGGQADTQYF
abundance: NA; j_gene: TRBJ1-6; d_gene: NA; v_gene: TRBV2; CDR3nt: TGTGCCACACAAACAGGTTCCTATAATTCACCCCTCCACTTT; CDR3aa: CATQTGSYNSPLHF
abundance: NA; j_gene: TRBJ1-1; d_gene: NA; v_gene: TRBV6-5; CDR3nt: TGTGCCAGCAGTCCCTTGAGCGGTACGAACACTGAAGCTTTCTTT; CDR3aa: CASSPLSGTNTEAFF
abundance: NA; j_gene: TRBJ2-3; d_gene: TRBD2; v_gene: TRBV11-3; CDR3nt: TGTGCCAGCAGCTCAACGGGACTAGCGGGAGGGACAGATACGCAGTATTTT; CDR3aa: CASSSTGLAGGTDTQYF
abundance: few; j_gene: TRBJ2-7; d_gene: TRBD1; v_gene: TRBV15; CDR3nt: TGTGCCACCAGCAGAGATGGGGGGACAGGGGCCTACGAGCAGTACTTC; CDR3aa: CATSRDGGTGAYEQYF
abundance: NA; j_gene: TRBJ2-6; d_gene: TRBD2; v_gene: TRBV4-2; CDR3nt: TGTGCCAGCAGCGACCCGGGGGGAAGGGTGGCTGGGGCCAACGTCCTGACTTTC; CDR3aa: CASSDPGGRVAGANVLTF
abundance: NA; j_gene: TRBJ2-1; d_gene: NA; v_gene: TRBV7-9; CDR3nt: TGTGCCAGCAGCTCAGCCTGGGCGGGCGGTAGGGTATACAATGAGCAGTTCTTC; CDR3aa: CASSSAWAGGRVYNEQFF
abundance: NA; j_gene: TRBJ2-3; d_gene: NA; v_gene: TRBV5-6; CDR3nt: TGTGCCAGCAGCTTGATCGTGAATACGCAGTATTTT; CDR3aa: CASSLIVNTQYF
abundance: NA; j_gene: TRBJ1-6; d_gene: NA; v_gene: TRBV3-1/TRBV3-2; CDR3nt: TGTGCCAGCAGCCAAGGGCAAAATAATTCACCCCTCCACTTT; CDR3aa: CASSQGQNNSPLHF
abundance: NA; j_gene: TRBJ2-2; d_gene: NA; v_gene: TRBV5-1; CDR3nt: TGCGCCAGCAGCTTGGATCTACATAAGTTGCAGGCCGGGGAGCTGTTTTTT; CDR3aa: CASSLDLHKLQAGELFF
abundance: NA; j_gene: TRBJ2-7; d_gene: NA; v_gene: TRBV9; CDR3nt: TGTGCCAGCAGCCCTCGGACCGATACCTACGAGCAGTACTTC; CDR3aa: CASSPRTDTYEQYF
abundance: NA; j_gene: TRBJ2-7; d_gene: NA; v_gene: TRBV11-3; CDR3nt: TGTGCCAGCAGCCCCGGACAGTCAGACTACGAGCAGTACTTC; CDR3aa: CASSPGQSDYEQYF
abundance: NA; j_gene: TRBJ1-6; d_gene: NA; v_gene: TRBV2; CDR3nt: TGTGCCAGCAGTGAACAGGGGATTCGGTCACCCCTCCACTTT; CDR3aa: CASSEQGIRSPLHF
abundance: NA; j_gene: TRBJ2-2; d_gene: TRBD1; v_gene: TRBV7-2; CDR3nt: TGTGCCAGTCACCGGGACAGGGGTCTTAAGAGCGGGGAGCTGTTTTTT; CDR3aa: CASHRDRGLKSGELFF
abundance: few; j_gene: TRBJ1-2; d_gene: NA; v_gene: TRBV7-9; CDR3nt: TGTGCCAGCAGCTTAGCGGCAGGGGACGGCTACACCTTC; CDR3aa: CASSLAAGDGYTF
abundance: NA; j_gene: TRBJ1-4; d_gene: NA; v_gene: TRBV5-4; CDR3nt: TGTGCCAGCAGCTTGGGCCGGGGAAGGGGAGCTAATGAAAAACTGTTTTTT; CDR3aa: CASSLGRGRGANEKLFF
abundance: NA; j_gene: TRBJ1-4; d_gene: NA; v_gene: TRBV5-1; CDR3nt: TGCGCCAGCAGCTTCAGTGGGACTAATGAAAAACTGTTTTTT; CDR3aa: CASSFSGTNEKLFF
abundance: NA; j_gene: TRBJ2-1; d_gene: TRBD2; v_gene: TRBV5-5; CDR3nt: TGTGCCAGCAGTCCCGGGGGGGCGTACAATGAGCAGTTCTTC; CDR3aa: CASSPGGAYNEQFF
abundance: NA; j_gene: TRBJ1-5; d_gene: TRBD1; v_gene: TRBV7-9; CDR3nt: TGTGCCAGCAGCCTGGGACAGGCATCTGAGAACAATCAGCCCCAGCATTTT; CDR3aa: CASSLGQASENNQPQHF
abundance: NA; j_gene: TRBJ1-1; d_gene: NA; v_gene: TRBV5-1; CDR3nt: TGCGCCAGCAGCACCGAGGAGGGCCGGAACACTGAAGCTTTCTTT; CDR3aa: CASSTEEGRNTEAFF
abundance: NA; j_gene: TRBJ2-7; d_gene: NA; v_gene: TRBV3-1/TRBV3-2; CDR3nt: TGTGCCAGCAGCCAGGGTCGCGGCGGCTCCGCTGGCGAGCAGTACTTC; CDR3aa: CASSQGRGGSAGEQYF
abundance: NA; j_gene: TRBJ1-1; d_gene: NA; v_gene: TRBV19; CDR3nt: TGTGCCAGTAACCGGGAGAACACTGAAGCTTTCTTT; CDR3aa: CASNRENTEAFF
abundance: NA; j_gene: TRBJ2-2; d_gene: NA; v_gene: TRBV7-9; CDR3nt: TGTGCCAGCAGCTTACGCGGAGTGGGCGGGGAGCTGTTTTTT; CDR3aa: CASSLRGVGGELFF
abundance: NA; j_gene: TRBJ1-5; d_gene: NA; v_gene: TRBV19; CDR3nt: TGTGCCAGTAAATCCACAGTGCAGCATCAGCCCCAGCATTTT; CDR3aa: CASKSTVQHQPQHF
abundance: NA; j_gene: TRBJ1-5; d_gene: NA; v_gene: TRBV6-5; CDR3nt: TGTGCCAGCACCCAGACGGGTTTTCCCAATCAGCCCCAGCATTTT; CDR3aa: CASTQTGFPNQPQHF
abundance: NA; j_gene: TRBJ2-7; d_gene: NA; v_gene: TRBV7-8; CDR3nt: TGTGCCAGCAGCTTATTTACAGGGTCGTTCGTGATGGGAAGGTTTGGGCACGAGCAGTACTTC; CDR3aa: CASSLFTGSFVMGRFGHEQYF
abundance: NA; j_gene: TRBJ1-2; d_gene: NA; v_gene: TRBV20-1; CDR3nt: TGCAGTGCTAGTCCCCACGGGGGCGGCGCCAACTATGGCTACACCTTC; CDR3aa: CSASPHGGGANYGYTF
abundance: few; j_gene: TRBJ2-2; d_gene: TRBD1; v_gene: TRBV12-5; CDR3nt: TGTGCTAGTGGCCTCGGACAGGGGGAAACCGGGGAGCTGTTTTTT; CDR3aa: CASGLGQGETGELFF
abundance: once; j_gene: TRBJ2-5; d_gene: TRBD2; v_gene: TRBV7-9; CDR3nt: TGTGCCAGCAGCCCCGGACTAGCGGGTGAGACCCAGTACTTC; CDR3aa: CASSPGLAGETQYF
abundance: NA; j_gene: TRBJ2-7; d_gene: NA; v_gene: TRBV7-2; CDR3nt: TGTGCCAGCAGCTTAGGGCAAGGAGCCTACGAGCAGTACTTC; CDR3aa: CASSLGQGAYEQYF
abundance: NA; j_gene: TRBJ2-7; d_gene: NA; v_gene: TRBV12-3/TRBV12-4; CDR3nt: TGTGCCAGCAGTTTGGCAAATGGCTACGAGCAGTACTTC; CDR3aa: CASSLANGYEQYF
abundance: NA; j_gene: TRBJ1-1; d_gene: NA; v_gene: TRBV14; CDR3nt: TGTGCCAGCAGCCATCCTCCATGGAACACTGAAGCTTTCTTT; CDR3aa: CASSHPPWNTEAFF
abundance: NA; j_gene: TRBJ2-1; d_gene: NA; v_gene: TRBV11-3; CDR3nt: TGTGCCAGCAACGCTGAGGGGCTGCGCGTGAATGAGCAGTTCTTC; CDR3aa: CASNAEGLRVNEQFF
abundance: NA; j_gene: TRBJ1-6; d_gene: NA; v_gene: TRBV3-1/TRBV3-2; CDR3nt: TGTGCCAGCAGCCTTGCTGCAGGGGCGGCCTCACCCCTCCACTTT; CDR3aa: CASSLAAGAASPLHF
abundance: NA; j_gene: TRBJ2-1; d_gene: NA; v_gene: TRBV5-6; CDR3nt: TGTGCCAGCAGCTTGGGGACGGAGCAGTTCTTC; CDR3aa: CASSLGTEQFF
abundance: NA; j_gene: TRBJ1-6; d_gene: NA; v_gene: TRBV7-6; CDR3nt: TGTGCCAGCACGCGTGGCCCAGGATCACCCCTCCACTTT; CDR3aa: CASTRGPGSPLHF
abundance: NA; j_gene: TRBJ2-3; d_gene: TRBD2; v_gene: TRBV5-6; CDR3nt: TGTGCCAGCAGCAGACGACGGGCTAGCGGGGGTCTCGGGCCAGATACGCAGTATTTT; CDR3aa: CASSRRRASGGLGPDTQYF
abundance: NA; j_gene: TRBJ1-4; d_gene: TRBD1; v_gene: TRBV24-1; CDR3nt: TGTGCCACCAGTGGGGCGGGGACAGGGAGTGAAAAACTGTTTTTT; CDR3aa: CATSGAGTGSEKLFF
abundance: once; j_gene: TRBJ2-7; d_gene: NA; v_gene: TRBV14; CDR3nt: TGTGCCAGCAGCCAAGTTTTCGGGACGGGAATCCGAGGGCCCGAGCAGTACTTC; CDR3aa: CASSQVFGTGIRGPEQYF
abundance: few; j_gene: TRBJ1-4; d_gene: TRBD1; v_gene: TRBV19; CDR3nt: TGTGCCAGTAGTATTGGACAGGGCAGAGATGAAAAACTGTTTTTT; CDR3aa: CASSIGQGRDEKLFF
abundance: NA; j_gene: TRBJ2-7; d_gene: NA; v_gene: TRBV2; CDR3nt: TGTGCCAGCGGAGAGGGGTTGCACGAGCAGTACTTC; CDR3aa: CASGEGLHEQYF
abundance: few; j_gene: TRBJ2-1; d_gene: TRBD2; v_gene: TRBV5-1; CDR3nt: TGCGCCAGCAGCTCGAAAGCGGGAGGTTTATTTTCCAATGAGCAGTTCTTC; CDR3aa: CASSSKAGGLFSNEQFF
abundance: NA; j_gene: TRBJ1-1; d_gene: NA; v_gene: TRBV29-1; CDR3nt: TGCAGCATCCGGGGTCGGGGTCGAGGTAAAGGGAACACTGAAGCTTTCTTT; CDR3aa: CSIRGRGRGKGNTEAFF
abundance: NA; j_gene: TRBJ1-5; d_gene: NA; v_gene: TRBV5-6; CDR3nt: TGTGCCAGCAGCGCCATGCCCCTCAATCAGCCCCAGCATTTT; CDR3aa: CASSAMPLNQPQHF
abundance: NA; j_gene: TRBJ2-5; d_gene: TRBD2; v_gene: TRBV7-8; CDR3nt: TGTGCCAGCAGCTCGCAGAGCGGGGGGTACCAAGAGACCCAGTACTTC; CDR3aa: CASSSQSGGYQETQYF